In its sample, the clone carrying this TCR beta chain was seen once. This sample is part of a study of technical replicates of blood from several donors. This CDR3 is 15 amino acids long. Per germline, CDR1 MGHRA and CDR2 YSYEKL. V gave up 1 base and J gave up 3 bases, with 13 bases separating them. TCRdb keeps only in-frame clones here, not all; method: immunoSEQ multiplex PCR. The table shows around 80,000 clones, with roughly 98% occurring only once. What was sequenced was T cells isolated from PBMCs. The TCR sequence derives from a human donor in good health. The V call is TRBV4-1, the J call TRBJ2-7; D is uncertain. CDR3 loop: CASSQGDKSFYEQYF. As DNA, the CDR3 is TGCGCCAGCAGCCAAGGTGACAAAAGTTTCTACGAGCAGTACTTC.